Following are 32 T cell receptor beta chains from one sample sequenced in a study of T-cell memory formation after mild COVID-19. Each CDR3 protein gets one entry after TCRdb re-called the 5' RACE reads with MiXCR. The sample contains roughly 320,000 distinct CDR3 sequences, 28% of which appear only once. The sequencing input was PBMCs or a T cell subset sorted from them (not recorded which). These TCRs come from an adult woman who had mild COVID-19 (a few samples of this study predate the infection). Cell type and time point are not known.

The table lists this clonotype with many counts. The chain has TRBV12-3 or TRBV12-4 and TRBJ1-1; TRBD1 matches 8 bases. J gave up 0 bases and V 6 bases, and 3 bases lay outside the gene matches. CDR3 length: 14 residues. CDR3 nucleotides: TGTGCCAGCAGCCTGGGACAGGTGAACACTGAAGCTTTCTTT. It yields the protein CASSLGQVNTEAFF.

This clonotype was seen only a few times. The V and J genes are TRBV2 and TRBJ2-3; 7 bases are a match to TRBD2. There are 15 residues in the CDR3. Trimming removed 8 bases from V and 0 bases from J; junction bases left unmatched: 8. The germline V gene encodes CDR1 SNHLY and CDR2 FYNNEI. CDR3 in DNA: TGTGCCAGCTCGGGGGGATTGACTAGCACAGATACGCAGTATTTT. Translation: CASSGGLTSTDTQYF.

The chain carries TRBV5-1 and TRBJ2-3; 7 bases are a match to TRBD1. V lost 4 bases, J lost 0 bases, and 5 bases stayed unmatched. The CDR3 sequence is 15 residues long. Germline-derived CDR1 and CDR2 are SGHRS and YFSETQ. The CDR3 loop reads CASSPWTGSTDTQYF. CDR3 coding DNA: TGCGCCAGCAGCCCCTGGACAGGCAGCACAGATACGCAGTATTTT. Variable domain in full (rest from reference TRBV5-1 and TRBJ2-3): KAGVTQTPRYLIKTRGQQVTLSCSPISGHRSVSWYQQTPGQGLQFLFEYFSETQRNKGNFPGRFSGRQFSNSRSEMNVSTLELGDSALYLCASSPWTGSTDTQYFGPGTRLTVL.

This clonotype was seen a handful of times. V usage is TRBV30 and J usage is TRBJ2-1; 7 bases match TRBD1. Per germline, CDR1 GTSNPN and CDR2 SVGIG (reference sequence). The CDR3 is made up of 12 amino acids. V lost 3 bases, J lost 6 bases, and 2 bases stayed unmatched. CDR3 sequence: CAWSRDSNEQFF. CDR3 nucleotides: TGTGCCTGGAGCCGGGACAGCAATGAGCAGTTCTTC.

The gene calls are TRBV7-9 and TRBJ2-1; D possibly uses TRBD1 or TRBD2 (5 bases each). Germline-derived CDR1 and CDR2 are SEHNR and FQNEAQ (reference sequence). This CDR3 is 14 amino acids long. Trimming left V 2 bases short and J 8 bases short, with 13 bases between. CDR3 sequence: CASSLRDPSHEQFF. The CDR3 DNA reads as TGTGCCAGCAGCTTAAGGGACCCGAGCCATGAGCAGTTCTTC.

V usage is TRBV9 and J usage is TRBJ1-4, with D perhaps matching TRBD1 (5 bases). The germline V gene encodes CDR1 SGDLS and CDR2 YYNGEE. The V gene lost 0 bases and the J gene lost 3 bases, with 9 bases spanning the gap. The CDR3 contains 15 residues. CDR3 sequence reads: CASSVARGANEKLFF. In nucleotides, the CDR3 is TGTGCCAGCAGCGTAGCGAGGGGAGCTAATGAAAAACTGTTTTTT.

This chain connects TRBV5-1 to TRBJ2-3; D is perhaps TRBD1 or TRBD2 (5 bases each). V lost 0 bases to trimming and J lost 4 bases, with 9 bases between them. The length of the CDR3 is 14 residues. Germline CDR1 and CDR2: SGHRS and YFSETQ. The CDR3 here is CASSLDVGADTQYF. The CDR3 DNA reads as TGCGCCAGCAGCTTGGACGTGGGGGCAGATACGCAGTATTTT.

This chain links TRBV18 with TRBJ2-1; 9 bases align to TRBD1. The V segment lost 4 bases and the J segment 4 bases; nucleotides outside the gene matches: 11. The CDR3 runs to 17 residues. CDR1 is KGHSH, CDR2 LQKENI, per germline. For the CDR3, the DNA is TGTGCCAGCTCACGGACCCCCGGGACAGGGACTTACAATGAGCAGTTCTTC. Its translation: CASSRTPGTGTYNEQFF.

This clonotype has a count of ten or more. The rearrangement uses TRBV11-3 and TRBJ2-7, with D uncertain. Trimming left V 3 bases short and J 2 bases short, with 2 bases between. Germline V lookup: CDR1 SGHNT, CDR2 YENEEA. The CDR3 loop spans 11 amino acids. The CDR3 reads CASSFTYEQYF. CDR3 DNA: TGTGCCAGCAGCTTCACCTACGAGCAGTACTTC.

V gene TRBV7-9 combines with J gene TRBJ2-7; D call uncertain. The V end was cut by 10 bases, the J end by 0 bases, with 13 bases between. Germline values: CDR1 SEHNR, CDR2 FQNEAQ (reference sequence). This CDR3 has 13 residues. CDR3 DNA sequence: TGTGCCACCGCCCGAAAGGGCTCCTACGAGCAGTACTTC. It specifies CATARKGSYEQYF.

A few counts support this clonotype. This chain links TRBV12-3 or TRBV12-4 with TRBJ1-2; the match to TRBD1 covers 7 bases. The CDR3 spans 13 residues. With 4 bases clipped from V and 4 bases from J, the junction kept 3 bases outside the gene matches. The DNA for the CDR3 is TGTGCCAGCAGTTCGGGACAGCTCTATGGCTACACCTTC. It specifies CASSSGQLYGYTF.

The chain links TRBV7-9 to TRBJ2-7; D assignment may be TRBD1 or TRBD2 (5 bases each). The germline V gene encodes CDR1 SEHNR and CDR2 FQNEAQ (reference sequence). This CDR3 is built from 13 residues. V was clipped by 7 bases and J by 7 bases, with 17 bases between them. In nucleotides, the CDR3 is TGTGCCAGCACCTGGGACGGCGGTATGGAGCAGTACTTC. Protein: CASTWDGGMEQYF. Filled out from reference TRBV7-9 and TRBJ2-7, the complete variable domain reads DTGVSQNPRHKITKRGQNVTFRCDPISEHNRLYWYRQTLGQGPEFLTYFQNEAQLEKSRLLSDRFSAERPKGSFSTLEIQRTEQGDSAMYLCASTWDGGMEQYFGPGTRLTVT.

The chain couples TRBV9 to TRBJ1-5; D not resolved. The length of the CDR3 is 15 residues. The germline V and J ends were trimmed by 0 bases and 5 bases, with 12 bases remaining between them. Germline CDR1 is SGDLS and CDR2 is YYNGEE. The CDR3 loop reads CASSVGSGPDQPQHF. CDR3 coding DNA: TGTGCCAGCAGCGTAGGGTCAGGCCCTGATCAGCCCCAGCATTTT.

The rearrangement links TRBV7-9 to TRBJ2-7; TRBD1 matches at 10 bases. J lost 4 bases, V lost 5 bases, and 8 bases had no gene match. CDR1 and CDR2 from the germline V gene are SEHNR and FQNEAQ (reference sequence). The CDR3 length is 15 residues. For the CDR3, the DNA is TGTGCCAGCAGCAAGAGGACAGGGGGGTGGTACGAGCAGTACTTC. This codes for CASSKRTGGWYEQYF.

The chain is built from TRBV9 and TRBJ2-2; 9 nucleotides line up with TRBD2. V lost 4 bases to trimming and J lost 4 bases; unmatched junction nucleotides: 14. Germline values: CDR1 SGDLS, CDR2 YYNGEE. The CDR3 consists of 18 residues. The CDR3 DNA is TGTGCCAGCAGCACCCGGACTAGCGAGATCGAAAGCACCGGGGAGCTGTTTTTT. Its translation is CASSTRTSEIESTGELFF.

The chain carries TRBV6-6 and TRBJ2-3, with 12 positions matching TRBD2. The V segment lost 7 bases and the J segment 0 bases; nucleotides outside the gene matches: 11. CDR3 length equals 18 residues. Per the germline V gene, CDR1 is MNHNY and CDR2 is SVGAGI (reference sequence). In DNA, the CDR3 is TGTGCCAGCACTTCCGTGACTAGCGGGGGTTGGAGCACAGATACGCAGTATTTT. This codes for CASTSVTSGGWSTDTQYF.

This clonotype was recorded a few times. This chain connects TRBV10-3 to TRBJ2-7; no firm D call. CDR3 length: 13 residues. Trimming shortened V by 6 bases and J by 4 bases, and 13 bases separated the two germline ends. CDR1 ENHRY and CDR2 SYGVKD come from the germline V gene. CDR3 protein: CAIRISGDYEQYF. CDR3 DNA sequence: TGTGCCATCAGAATATCAGGTGATTACGAGCAGTACTTC.

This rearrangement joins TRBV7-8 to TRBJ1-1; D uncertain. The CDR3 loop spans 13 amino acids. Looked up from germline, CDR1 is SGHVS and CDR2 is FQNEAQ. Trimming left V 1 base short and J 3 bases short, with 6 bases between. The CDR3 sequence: CASSLDSYTEAFF. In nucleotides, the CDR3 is TGTGCCAGCAGCTTAGACAGCTACACTGAAGCTTTCTTT.

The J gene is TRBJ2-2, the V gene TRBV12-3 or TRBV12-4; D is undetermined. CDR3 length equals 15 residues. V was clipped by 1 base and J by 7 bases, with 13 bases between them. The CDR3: CASSLGAGVIGELFF. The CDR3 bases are TGTGCCAGCAGTTTAGGGGCTGGGGTCATCGGGGAGCTGTTTTTT.

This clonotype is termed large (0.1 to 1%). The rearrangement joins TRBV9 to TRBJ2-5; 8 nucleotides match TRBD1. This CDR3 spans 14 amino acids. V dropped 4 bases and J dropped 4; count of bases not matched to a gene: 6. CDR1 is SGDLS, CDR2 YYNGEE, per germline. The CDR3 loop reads CASSKTGAGETQYF. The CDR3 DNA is TGTGCCAGCAGCAAGACAGGGGCGGGAGAGACCCAGTACTTC.

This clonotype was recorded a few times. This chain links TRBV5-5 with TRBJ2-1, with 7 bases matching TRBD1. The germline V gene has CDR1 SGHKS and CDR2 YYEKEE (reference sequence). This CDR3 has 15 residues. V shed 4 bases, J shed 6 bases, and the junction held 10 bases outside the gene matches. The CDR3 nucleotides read TGTGCCAGCAGCCGCTTCGACCGGGACAGCAATGAGCAGTTCTTC. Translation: CASSRFDRDSNEQFF.

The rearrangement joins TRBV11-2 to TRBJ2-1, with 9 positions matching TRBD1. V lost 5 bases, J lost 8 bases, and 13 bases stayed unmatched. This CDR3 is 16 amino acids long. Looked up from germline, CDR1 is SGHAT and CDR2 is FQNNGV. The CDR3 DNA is TGTGCCAGCAGCCAAGGGGGGACAGGGCTGGAGCATGAGCAGTTCTTC. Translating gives CASSQGGTGLEHEQFF.

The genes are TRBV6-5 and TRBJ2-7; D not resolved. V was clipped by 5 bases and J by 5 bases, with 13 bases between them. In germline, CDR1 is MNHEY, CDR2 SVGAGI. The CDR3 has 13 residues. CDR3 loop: CASSPGWIDEQYF. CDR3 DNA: TGTGCCAGCAGTCCAGGTTGGATAGACGAGCAGTACTTC.

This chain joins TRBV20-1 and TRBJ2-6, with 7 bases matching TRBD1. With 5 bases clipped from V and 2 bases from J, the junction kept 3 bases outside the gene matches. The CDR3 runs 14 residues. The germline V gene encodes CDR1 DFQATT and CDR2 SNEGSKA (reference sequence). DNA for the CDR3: TGCAGTGCTTACCAGGGGGCTGGGGCCAACGTCCTGACTTTC. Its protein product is CSAYQGAGANVLTF.

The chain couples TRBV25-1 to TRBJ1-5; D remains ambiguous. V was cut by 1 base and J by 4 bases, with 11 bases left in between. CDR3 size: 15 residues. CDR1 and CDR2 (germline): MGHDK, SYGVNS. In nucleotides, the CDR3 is TGTGCCAGCAGTGAATCCGGCAGCGTGAATCAGCCCCAGCATTTT. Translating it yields CASSESGSVNQPQHF. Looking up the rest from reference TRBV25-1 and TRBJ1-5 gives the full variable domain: EADIYQTPRYLVIGTGKKITLECSQTMGHDKMYWYQQDPGMELHLIHYSYGVNSTEKGDLSSESTVSRIRTEHFPLTLESARPSHTSQYLCASSESGSVNQPQHFGDGTRLSIL.

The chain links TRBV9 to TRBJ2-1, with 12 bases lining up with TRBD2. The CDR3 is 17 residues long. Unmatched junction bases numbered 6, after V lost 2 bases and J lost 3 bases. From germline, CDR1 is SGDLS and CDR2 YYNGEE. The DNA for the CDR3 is TGTGCCAGCAGCGTTCTAGCGGGGGGGCCGGTCTACAATGAGCAGTTCTTC. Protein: CASSVLAGGPVYNEQFF.

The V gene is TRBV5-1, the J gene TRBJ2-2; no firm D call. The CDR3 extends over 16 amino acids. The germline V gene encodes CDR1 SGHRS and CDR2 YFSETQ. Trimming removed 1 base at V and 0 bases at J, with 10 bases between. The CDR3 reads CASSLLLESNTGELFF. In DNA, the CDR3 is TGCGCCAGCAGCTTGTTATTGGAATCGAACACCGGGGAGCTGTTTTTT.

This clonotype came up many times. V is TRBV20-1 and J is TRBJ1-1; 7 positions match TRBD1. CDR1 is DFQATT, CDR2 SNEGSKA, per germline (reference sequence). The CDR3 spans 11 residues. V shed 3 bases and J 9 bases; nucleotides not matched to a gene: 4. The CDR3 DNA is TGCAGTGCTAGCCAGGACAGGAAAGCTTTCTTT. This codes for CSASQDRKAFF.

The CDR3 loop reads CATSVSSYNEQFF. As DNA, the CDR3 is TGTGCCACCAGTGTGAGCTCCTACAATGAGCAGTTCTTC. The chain employs TRBV24-1 and TRBJ2-1; the D is unclear. The CDR3 sequence is 13 residues long. Germline CDR1 KGHDR, CDR2 SFDVKD. V gave up 5 bases and J gave up 0 bases, with 4 bases separating them.

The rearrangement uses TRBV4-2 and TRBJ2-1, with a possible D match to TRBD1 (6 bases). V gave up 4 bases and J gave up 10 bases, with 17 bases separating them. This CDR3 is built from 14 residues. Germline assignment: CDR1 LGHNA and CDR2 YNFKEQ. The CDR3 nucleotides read TGTGCCAGCAGCCCAAAAAGGCAGGGGAACGAGCAGTTCTTC. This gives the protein CASSPKRQGNEQFF.

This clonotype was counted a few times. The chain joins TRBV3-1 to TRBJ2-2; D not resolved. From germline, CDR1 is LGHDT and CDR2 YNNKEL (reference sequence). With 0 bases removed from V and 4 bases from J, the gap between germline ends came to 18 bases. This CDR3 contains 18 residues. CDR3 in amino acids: CASSQDLRILMGTGELFF. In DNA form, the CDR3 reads TGTGCCAGCAGCCAAGATCTCCGGATACTTATGGGCACCGGGGAGCTGTTTTTT.

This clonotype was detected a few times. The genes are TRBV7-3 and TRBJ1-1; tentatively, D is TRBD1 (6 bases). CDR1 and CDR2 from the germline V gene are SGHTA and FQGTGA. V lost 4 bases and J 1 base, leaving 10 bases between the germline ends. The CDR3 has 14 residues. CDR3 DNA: TGTGCCAGCAGCTCTTCGACAGGGAACACTGAAGCTTTCTTT. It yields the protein CASSSSTGNTEAFF.